These 25 T cell receptor beta chains came from one sample sequenced in a study of graft-versus-host responses after intestinal transplantation. No cognate antigen is known for these TCRs. The data were produced by immunoSEQ multiplex PCR, yet TCRdb's version contains in-frame clones alone and is incomplete. Of roughly 100,000 clones listed, roughly 93% are singletons. The sequenced sample was unstimulated CD8+ T cells sorted from spleen or lymph node cells, obtained before intestinal transplant. Receptor source: a human donor who received an intestinal transplant.

In DNA form, the CDR3 reads TGTGCCAGCAGCCACCTACGCCGCCGCATGGGGGGAGGGTTGGAGACCCAGTACTTC. Translated, it gives CASSHLRRRMGGGLETQYF. The J gene is TRBJ2-5, the V gene TRBV11-2; 7 nucleotides line up with TRBD2. Germline trimming cut 5 bases from V and 5 bases from J; bases unmatched to any gene: 23. The CDR3 is 19 residues long. Germline values: CDR1 SGHAT, CDR2 FQNNGV. Complete variable domain (other parts from reference TRBV11-2 and TRBJ2-5): EAGVAQSPRYKIIEKRQSVAFWCNPISGHATLYWYQQILGQGPKLLIQFQNNGVVDDSQLPKDRFSAERLKGVDSTLKIQPAKLEDSAVYLCASSHLRRRMGGGLETQYFGPGTRLLVL.

The CDR3 region is CASSLFYGMAHEQYF. The CDR3 DNA follows: TGTGCCAGCAGTTTATTCTACGGGATGGCCCACGAGCAGTACTTC. V gene TRBV27 combines with J gene TRBJ2-7; D perhaps matches TRBD2 (5 bases). Trimming took off 1 base at V and 5 bases at J, with 15 bases between the two ends. The CDR3 consists of 15 residues. Germline loops: CDR1 MNHEY, CDR2 SMNVEV (reference sequence).

The chain employs TRBV7-9 and TRBJ1-2, with D perhaps matching TRBD1 (5 bases). Germline V gene data show CDR1 as SEHNR and CDR2 as FQNEAQ (reference sequence). V was shortened by 3 bases and J by 3 bases, with 17 bases between the two germline ends. The CDR3 loop spans 16 amino acids. CDR3 nucleotides: TGTGCCAGCAGCTTTGGGGCTAACTTCGAGGACTATGGCTACACCTTC. Amino acids: CASSFGANFEDYGYTF.

The chain links TRBV10-3 to TRBJ1-1; D remains unclear. V was clipped by 6 bases and J by 4 bases, with 6 bases between them. CDR3 length: 11 amino acids. CDR1 is ENHRY and CDR2 is SYGVKD in the germline V gene. The CDR3, as DNA: TGTGCCATCAGAGGAGGCACTGAAGCTTTCTTT. Protein product: CAIRGGTEAFF.

This clone was observed a single time. V gene TRBV7-6 combines with J gene TRBJ2-1; TRBD2 agrees at 8 bases. J lost 8 bases, V lost 1 base, and 13 bases had no gene match. The length of the CDR3 is 17 residues. Germline lookup yields CDR1 SGHVS and CDR2 FNYEAQ. The CDR3 nucleotides read TGTGCCAGCAGCTTAGGGGATTGGGGGACTAGATTCGATGAGCAGTTCTTC. Its translation is CASSLGDWGTRFDEQFF.

This chain connects TRBV25-1 to TRBJ2-1, with 13 nucleotides matching TRBD2. Germline V lookup: CDR1 MGHDK, CDR2 SYGVNS. V lost 4 bases, J lost 7 bases, and 1 base stayed unmatched. This CDR3 is 14 amino acids long. As DNA, the CDR3 is TGTGCCAGCAGTGTGGGACTAGCGGGGAATGAGCAGTTCTTC. It yields the protein CASSVGLAGNEQFF.

The gene calls are TRBV9 and TRBJ2-7; unclear D gene. V was shortened by 0 bases and J by 5 bases, with 9 bases between the two germline ends. CDR1 and CDR2 from the germline V gene are SGDLS and YYNGEE. The CDR3 length is 13 residues. The CDR3 nucleotides are TGTGCCAGCAGCGTAGAAGTTTGGAACGAGCAGTACTTC. Protein: CASSVEVWNEQYF.

This chain connects TRBV30 to TRBJ1-6; a possible D gene is TRBD1 (5 bases). Trimming removed 3 bases from V and 1 base from J, with 10 bases in between. This CDR3 is 15 amino acids long. Per the germline V gene, CDR1 is GTSNPN and CDR2 is SVGIG (reference sequence). The CDR3 DNA sequence: TGTGCCTGGAGAATACAGGCTTCCTATAATTCACCCCTCCACTTT. Protein product: CAWRIQASYNSPLHF.

The chain combines TRBV4-1 with TRBJ1-6, with TRBD1 identical over 7 bases. The CDR3 runs 18 residues. V was pared by 1 base and J by 8 bases, with 14 bases of the junction left unmatched. Germline lookup yields CDR1 MGHRA and CDR2 YSYEKL. The CDR3, as DNA: TGCGCCAGCAGCCAAGGGGACAGAGGGGGCATCGAGGATTCACCCCTCCACTTT. Protein: CASSQGDRGGIEDSPLHF.

In this sample, this clone turned up a few times. The chain combines TRBV14 with TRBJ1-3, with D unclear. V lost 3 bases to trimming and J lost 4 bases, with 13 bases between them. In germline, CDR1 is SGHDN, CDR2 FVKESK. The CDR3 covers 15 residues. The chain's CDR3 is CASSHSELPGNTIYF. In DNA, the CDR3 is TGTGCCAGCAGCCACTCCGAGTTGCCAGGAAACACCATATATTTT.

This chain links TRBV2 with TRBJ2-1; 9 bases map to TRBD2. The CDR3 is 16 residues long. Germline V gives CDR1 SNHLY, CDR2 FYNNEI. V shed 6 bases, J shed 9 bases, and the junction held 15 bases outside the gene matches. This CDR3 is CASRGPLMGLAIEQFF. CDR3 in DNA: TGTGCCAGCAGGGGCCCGTTGATGGGACTAGCAATTGAGCAGTTCTTC.

The V gene is TRBV6-1, the J gene TRBJ2-5, with 11 bases lining up with TRBD1. Trimming at V came to 1 base and at J to 1 base, leaving 2 bases not matched to a gene. CDR3 length: 16 amino acids. Germline V gene lookup returns CDR1 MNHNS and CDR2 SASEGT. The CDR3 protein is CASSEGTGGLQETQYF. CDR3 in DNA: TGTGCCAGCAGTGAAGGGACAGGGGGCCTCCAAGAGACCCAGTACTTC.

The gene calls are TRBV4-1 and TRBJ1-1; D not certain. Deletions cut 1 base from V and 0 bases from J, with 6 bases between. There are 14 residues in the CDR3. The germline CDR1 and CDR2 sequences are MGHRA and YSYEKL. The DNA of the CDR3 is TGCGCCAGCAGCCAAGGTTCGTTGAACACTGAAGCTTTCTTT. It translates to CASSQGSLNTEAFF.

The chain employs TRBV2 and TRBJ2-1; 15 bases align to TRBD2. The CDR3 has 17 amino acids. Trimming at V came to 6 bases and at J to 4 bases, leaving 7 bases not matched to a gene. Germline V lookup: CDR1 SNHLY, CDR2 FYNNEI. CDR3 DNA: TGTGCCAGCAGCTCGGGACTAGCGGGGGGACGGTACAATGAGCAGTTCTTC. Protein product: CASSSGLAGGRYNEQFF.

The chain employs TRBV7-9 and TRBJ1-5; possible D gene TRBD1, 6 bases. This CDR3 comprises 14 residues. Trimming left V 4 bases short and J 2 bases short, with 9 bases between. Germline V gene sequence: CDR1 SEHNR, CDR2 FQNEAQ (reference sequence). The CDR3 sequence: CASSSGAGNQPQHF. Written as DNA, the CDR3 is TGTGCCAGCAGCTCAGGGGCGGGCAATCAGCCCCAGCATTTT.

The genes are TRBV25-1 and TRBJ1-4; D not resolved. The CDR3 totals 14 residues. CDR1 and CDR2 (germline): MGHDK, SYGVNS. Deletions cut 1 base from V and 8 bases from J, with 11 bases between. The CDR3 is CASSESSFGEKLFF. The CDR3 DNA is TGTGCCAGCAGTGAATCCTCTTTCGGGGAAAAACTGTTTTTT.

The chain carries TRBV7-9 and TRBJ2-5; TRBD1 agrees at 9 bases. The J call may be faulty, since TRBJ2-7 better matches the DNA end. The germline V gene encodes CDR1 SEHNR and CDR2 FQNEAQ (reference sequence). The CDR3 is 14 residues long. The CDR3 reads CASSFGQGSHEQYF. The CDR3 bases are TGTGCCAGCAGCTTCGGACAGGGGTCCCACGAGCAGTACTTC.

The genes are TRBV18 and TRBJ1-5, with D perhaps TRBD1 (5 bases). Trimming removed 5 bases at V and 3 bases at J, with 14 bases between. Germline V gives CDR1 KGHSH, CDR2 LQKENI. The CDR3 totals 15 residues. The CDR3 spells CASSKGKGNNQPQHF. The CDR3 nucleotides are TGTGCCAGCTCAAAGGGGAAGGGAAACAATCAGCCCCAGCATTTT.

This chain links TRBV5-5 with TRBJ1-5; possible D gene TRBD1, 5 bases. V lost 3 bases and J lost 0, with 13 bases in between. The CDR3 contains 16 residues. Germline CDR1 is SGHKS and CDR2 is YYEKEE (reference sequence). CDR3 DNA sequence: TGTGCCAGCAGCTCCAGGGTAGCGTATAGCAATCAGCCCCAGCATTTT. This codes for CASSSRVAYSNQPQHF.

CDR3 sequence (DNA): TGTGCCAGCAGTGATCCTCGTGGCACTGAAGCTTTCTTT. Translating gives CASSDPRGTEAFF. The chain combines TRBV2 with TRBJ1-1; no clear D gene. This CDR3 has 13 amino acids. Trimming left V 3 bases short and J 4 bases short, with 9 bases between. Germline V lookup: CDR1 SNHLY, CDR2 FYNNEI.

This chain connects TRBV6-1 to TRBJ2-7, with D perhaps TRBD2 (6 bases). The V gene's germline CDR1 is MNHNS and CDR2 SASEGT. This CDR3 comprises 12 residues. V gave up 3 bases and J gave up 7 bases, with 10 bases separating them. The CDR3 nucleotides are TGTGCCAGCAGTGAGAGGACTACGGAGCAGTACTTC. This encodes CASSERTTEQYF.

The chain employs TRBV7-6 and TRBJ2-3, with a tentative D call TRBD1 (6 bases). The CDR3 totals 17 residues. The V and J ends lost 1 base and 2 bases respectively, with 16 bases between them. Germline V lookup: CDR1 SGHVS, CDR2 FNYEAQ. CDR3 sequence: CASSLGKQGWDTDTQYF. Written as DNA, the CDR3 is TGTGCCAGCAGCTTAGGAAAACAGGGTTGGGACACAGATACGCAGTATTTT.

The chain has TRBV9 and TRBJ2-2, with a possible D match to TRBD2 (7 bases). The CDR3 has 15 amino acids. The germline V gene encodes CDR1 SGDLS and CDR2 YYNGEE. Trimming removed 0 bases at V and 2 bases at J, with 8 bases between. The CDR3 protein is CASSVAGGNTGELFF. Written as DNA, the CDR3 is TGTGCCAGCAGCGTAGCGGGGGGCAACACCGGGGAGCTGTTTTTT.

The J gene is TRBJ1-6, the V gene TRBV2, with a tentative D call TRBD1 (6 bases). Germline loops: CDR1 SNHLY, CDR2 FYNNEI. The CDR3 spans 14 residues. V lost 1 base and J 9 bases, leaving 10 bases between the germline ends. The CDR3 sequence is CASSEGQGTSPLHF. CDR3 nucleotides: TGTGCCAGCAGTGAAGGGCAGGGGACTTCACCCCTCCACTTT.

This sequence joins TRBV11-2 and TRBJ2-4; D remains unclear. Germline values: CDR1 SGHAT, CDR2 FQNNGV. The length of the CDR3 is 15 residues. The V and J ends lost 6 bases and 5 bases respectively, with 17 bases between them. This CDR3 reads CASSTYGHQENIQYF. The CDR3 DNA reads TGTGCCAGCAGTACCTACGGTCACCAGGAAAACATTCAGTACTTC.